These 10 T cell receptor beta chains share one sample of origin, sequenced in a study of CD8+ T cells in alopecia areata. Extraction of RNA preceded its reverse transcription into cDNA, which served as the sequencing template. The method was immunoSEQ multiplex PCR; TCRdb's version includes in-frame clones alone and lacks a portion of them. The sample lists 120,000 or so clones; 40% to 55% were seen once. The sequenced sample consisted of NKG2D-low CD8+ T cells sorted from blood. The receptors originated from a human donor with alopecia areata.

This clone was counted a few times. The CDR3 sequence: CSVGGNRVIGEAFF. The CDR3 DNA reads TGCAGCGTAGGGGGCAACCGGGTTATCGGAGAAGCTTTCTTT. The chain joins TRBV29-1 to TRBJ1-1; the match to TRBD1 covers 7 bases. V was pared by 6 bases and J by 8 bases, with 15 bases of the junction left unmatched. This CDR3 has 14 amino acids. Germline values: CDR1 SQVTM, CDR2 ANQGSEA.

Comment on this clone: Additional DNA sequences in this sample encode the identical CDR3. Here the CDR3 DNA reads TGCAGCGTTGTTAGCGGAAGCTACAATGAGCAGTTCTTC. This codes for CSVVSGSYNEQFF. The rearrangement links TRBV29-1 to TRBJ2-1, with a weak D call TRBD2 (6 bases). This CDR3 contains 13 residues. Per germline, CDR1 SQVTM and CDR2 ANQGSEA. Trimming left V 4 bases short and J 3 bases short, with 10 bases between.

The CDR3 here is CASRGGSDTQYF. In nucleotides, the CDR3 is TGCGCCAGCCGCGGAGGGTCGGATACGCAGTATTTT. The chain joins TRBV5-1 to TRBJ2-3; weak D call: TRBD2 (6 bases). Germline values: CDR1 SGHRS, CDR2 YFSETQ. The CDR3 sequence is 12 residues long. V lost 7 bases, J lost 6 bases, and 12 bases lay in between. Full variable domain (rest looked up from reference TRBV5-1 and TRBJ2-3): KAGVTQTPRYLIKTRGQQVTLSCSPISGHRSVSWYQQTPGQGLQFLFEYFSETQRNKGNFPGRFSGRQFSNSRSEMNVSTLELGDSALYLCASRGGSDTQYFGPGTRLTVL.

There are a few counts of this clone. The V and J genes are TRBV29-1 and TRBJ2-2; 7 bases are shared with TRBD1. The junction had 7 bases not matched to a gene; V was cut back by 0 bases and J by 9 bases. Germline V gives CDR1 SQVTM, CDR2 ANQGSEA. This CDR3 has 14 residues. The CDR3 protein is CSVEDTGVLRELFF. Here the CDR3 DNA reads TGCAGCGTTGAAGACACAGGGGTATTAAGGGAGCTGTTTTTT.

CDR3 residues: CSVEPSGGPNEQFF. DNA for the CDR3: TGCAGCGTTGAACCTAGCGGGGGGCCCAATGAGCAGTTCTTC. This chain uses TRBV29-1 with TRBJ2-1; 11 bases match TRBD2. V shed 2 bases, J shed 6 bases, and the junction held 3 bases outside the gene matches. This CDR3 comprises 14 residues. CDR1 is SQVTM, CDR2 ANQGSEA, per germline.

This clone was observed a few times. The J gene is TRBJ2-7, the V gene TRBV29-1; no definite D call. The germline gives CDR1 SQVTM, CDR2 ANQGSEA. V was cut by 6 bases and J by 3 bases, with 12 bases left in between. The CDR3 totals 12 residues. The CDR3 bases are TGCAGCGTGGCGAGCCTTCGCTACGAGCAGTACTTC. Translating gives CSVASLRYEQYF.

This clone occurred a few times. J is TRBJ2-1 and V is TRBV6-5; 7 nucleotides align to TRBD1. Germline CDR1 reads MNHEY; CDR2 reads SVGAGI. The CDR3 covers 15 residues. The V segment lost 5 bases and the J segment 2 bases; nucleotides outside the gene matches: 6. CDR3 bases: TGTGCCAGCAGTCAAACAGGGGATACCTACAATGAGCAGTTCTTC. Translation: CASSQTGDTYNEQFF.

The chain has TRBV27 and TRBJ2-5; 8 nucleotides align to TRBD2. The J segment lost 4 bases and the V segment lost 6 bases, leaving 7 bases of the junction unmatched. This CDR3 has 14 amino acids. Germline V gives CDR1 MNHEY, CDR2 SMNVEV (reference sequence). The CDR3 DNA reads TGTGCCAGCAGAGGGACTAGACCTCGAGAGACCCAGTACTTC. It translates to CASRGTRPRETQYF.

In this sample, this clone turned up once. As DNA, the CDR3 is TGTGCCTGGAGTGTAACCGGGAGAAATGAGCAGTTCTTC. It translates to CAWSVTGRNEQFF. The genes are TRBV30 and TRBJ2-1, with D tentatively TRBD2 (6 bases). CDR1 is GTSNPN, CDR2 SVGIG, per germline (reference sequence). Trimming took 0 bases from V and 7 from J, leaving 10 bases between them. The CDR3 totals 13 residues.

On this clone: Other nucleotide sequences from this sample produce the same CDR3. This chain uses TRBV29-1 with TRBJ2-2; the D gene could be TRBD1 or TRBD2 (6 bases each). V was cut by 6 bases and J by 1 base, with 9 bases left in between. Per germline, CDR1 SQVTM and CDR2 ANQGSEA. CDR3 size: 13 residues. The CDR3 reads CSVEGGNTGELFF. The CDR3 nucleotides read TGCAGCGTGGAGGGGGGGAACACCGGGGAGCTGTTTTTT.